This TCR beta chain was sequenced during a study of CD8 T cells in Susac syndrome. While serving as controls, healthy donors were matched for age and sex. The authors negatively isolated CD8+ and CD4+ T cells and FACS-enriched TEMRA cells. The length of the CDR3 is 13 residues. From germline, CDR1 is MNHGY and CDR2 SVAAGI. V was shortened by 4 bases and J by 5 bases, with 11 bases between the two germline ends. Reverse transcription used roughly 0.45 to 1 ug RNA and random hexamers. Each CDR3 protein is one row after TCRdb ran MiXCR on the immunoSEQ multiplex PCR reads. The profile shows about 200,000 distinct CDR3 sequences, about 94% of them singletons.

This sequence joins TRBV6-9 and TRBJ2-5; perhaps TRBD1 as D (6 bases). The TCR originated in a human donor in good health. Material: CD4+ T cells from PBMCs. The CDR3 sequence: CASSWAGVETQYF. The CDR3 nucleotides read TGTGCCAGCAGTTGGGCAGGGGTGGAGACCCAGTACTTC.